This TCR beta chain was obtained from a study of cytomegalovirus exposure and HLA in healthy donors. This CDR3 spans 12 amino acids. CDR1 and CDR2 from the germline V gene are SEHNR and FQNEAQ (reference sequence). Findings and caveats of the study: Sequence variants that were highly shared formed a cluster that was likely a sequencing artifact. TCR beta chains numbering approximately 150 were designated cytomegalovirus-associated.

Both 60 Vbeta primers and 13 Jbeta primers went into the PCR. Assay used: immunoSEQ multiplex PCR; TCRdb lists only in-frame clones, some missing. The sample consists of under 150,000 clones, roughly 80% of them appearing once. Unrecorded immune exposure was likely among donors, who were nominally healthy when sampled. In regard to this clone: What it binds is not known. Germline and junction disagree at one end, which may indicate a read error.

This chain uses TRBV7-9 with TRBJ2-7; TRBD1 might be the D (6 bases). What was sequenced was PBMCs. The sequence was obtained from a woman aged 55-69 years in good health and CMV-seronegative. CDR3 amino acids: CSSSSGEREQYF. In DNA, the CDR3 is TGTTCCAGCAGTTCAGGGGAGCGCGAGCAGTACTTC.